The rows below give T cell receptor beta chains drawn from one sample of a study of breast tumors, draining lymph nodes, adjacent tissues. TCRdb processed the multiplex PCR reads anew with MiXCR; each CDR3 protein has one entry. Of 70,000 to 95,000 distinct CDR3 sequences listed, roughly 20% are singletons. The sequenced material came from axillary lymph node tissue. Receptors were obtained from a female donor with breast cancer. Some clones in this sample may be carry-over from other donors' samples. The CDR3 runs from the conserved cysteine through the conserved F or W. A D gene is named only where the DNA matches it firmly. Not all rows give a size; the values are once, few, many and, for expanded clones, a class.

cdr3_nt: TGTGCCAGCAGCTTAGGATGGGGGACTGGGGCCAACGTCCTGACTTTC
cdr3_aa: CASSLGWGTGANVLTF
clone_size: many
d_call: .
v_call: TRBV13
j_call: TRBJ2-6

cdr3_nt: TGTGCCAGCAGTGATCCGGGACAGCTTAGCACAGATACGCAGTATTTT
cdr3_aa: CASSDPGQLSTDTQYF
clone_size: many
d_call: TRBD1
v_call: TRBV2
j_call: TRBJ2-3

cdr3_nt: TGTGCCAGCAGTGTGTCGGCTTCATTGGGTGGCTACACCTTC
cdr3_aa: CASSVSASLGGYTF
clone_size: many
d_call: .
v_call: TRBV12-3/TRBV12-4
j_call: TRBJ1-2

cdr3_nt: TGTGCCAGCAGGGGGACCCCGATCTCTGGGGCCAACGTCCTGACTTTC
cdr3_aa: CASRGTPISGANVLTF
clone_size: .
d_call: .
v_call: TRBV6-5
j_call: TRBJ2-6

cdr3_nt: TGTGCCTGGAGCGGACGGCTACTAGATACGCAGTATTTT
cdr3_aa: CAWSGRLLDTQYF
clone_size: .
d_call: .
v_call: TRBV30
j_call: TRBJ2-3

cdr3_nt: TGCAGCGTAGTAGCGTCCTCTACATGGAGCTACGAGCAGTACTTC
cdr3_aa: CSVVASSTWSYEQYF
clone_size: many
d_call: .
v_call: TRBV29-1
j_call: TRBJ2-7

cdr3_nt: TGCGCCAGCAGCTTGGACCCAACTAATGAAAAACTGTTTTTT
cdr3_aa: CASSLDPTNEKLFF
clone_size: many
d_call: .
v_call: TRBV5-1
j_call: TRBJ1-4

cdr3_nt: TGTGCCAGCAGCCCTGGACAGGGAATTTATGGCTACACCTTC
cdr3_aa: CASSPGQGIYGYTF
clone_size: many
d_call: TRBD1
v_call: TRBV7-9
j_call: TRBJ1-2

cdr3_nt: TGTGCCAGCAGTGAACAGCTAAGCAATCAGCCCCAGCATTTT
cdr3_aa: CASSEQLSNQPQHF
clone_size: many
d_call: .
v_call: TRBV2
j_call: TRBJ1-5

cdr3_nt: TGTGCCAGCAGTTTAAGGTCTCCAGATACGCAGTATTTT
cdr3_aa: CASSLRSPDTQYF
clone_size: many
d_call: .
v_call: TRBV12-3/TRBV12-4
j_call: TRBJ2-3

cdr3_nt: TGTGCCAGCAGCTTAAGGAGCTCCTATAATTCACCCCTCCACTTT
cdr3_aa: CASSLRSSYNSPLHF
clone_size: many
d_call: .
v_call: TRBV11-2
j_call: TRBJ1-6

cdr3_nt: TGCAGTGCTTCGGAGACTGCGGATACGCAGTATTTT
cdr3_aa: CSASETADTQYF
clone_size: .
d_call: .
v_call: TRBV20-1
j_call: TRBJ2-3

cdr3_nt: TGTGCCAGTCGCCGGGACAGGGGAAGGAACACCATATATTTT
cdr3_aa: CASRRDRGRNTIYF
clone_size: many
d_call: TRBD1
v_call: TRBV6-1
j_call: TRBJ1-3

cdr3_nt: TGTGCCAGCAGGGCAGGGGCAGGGTATTCACCCCTCCACTTT
cdr3_aa: CASRAGAGYSPLHF
clone_size: .
d_call: .
v_call: TRBV28
j_call: TRBJ1-6

cdr3_nt: TGTGCCAGCAGTCCGTGGACTAGCGGCTTCGCAGATACGCAGTATTTT
cdr3_aa: CASSPWTSGFADTQYF
clone_size: many
d_call: TRBD2
v_call: TRBV7-9
j_call: TRBJ2-3

cdr3_nt: TGCAGTGCTAGAGATTTGCTTGCCAGGGTGGGCTCACCCCTCCACTTT
cdr3_aa: CSARDLLARVGSPLHF
clone_size: many
d_call: .
v_call: TRBV20-1
j_call: TRBJ1-6

cdr3_nt: TGTGCTAGCAGCCACCGGACTAGCGGGAGCTACGAGCAGTACTTC
cdr3_aa: CASSHRTSGSYEQYF
clone_size: many
d_call: TRBD2
v_call: TRBV7-7
j_call: TRBJ2-7

cdr3_nt: TGCAGCGTTGGTATGAAGCAGTTCTTC
cdr3_aa: CSVGMKQFF
clone_size: .
d_call: .
v_call: TRBV29-1
j_call: TRBJ2-1

cdr3_nt: TGTGCCAGCCGAAGAAAACCGTCCCGGGACAGGGGACCGTACCACGAGCAGTACTTC
cdr3_aa: CASRRKPSRDRGPYHEQYF
clone_size: many
d_call: TRBD1
v_call: TRBV6-4
j_call: TRBJ2-7

cdr3_nt: TGTGCCTGGACCCAAAGCGGGAGGGCCCGGGAGACCCAGTACTTC
cdr3_aa: CAWTQSGRARETQYF
clone_size: few
d_call: TRBD2
v_call: TRBV30
j_call: TRBJ2-5

cdr3_nt: TGCAGTGCGGGGAGGCGGGATTACGCAGATACGCAGTATTTT
cdr3_aa: CSAGRRDYADTQYF
clone_size: .
d_call: .
v_call: TRBV20-1
j_call: TRBJ2-3

cdr3_nt: TGCAGTGCTCGGGACAACGGCTACACCTTC
cdr3_aa: CSARDNGYTF
clone_size: many
d_call: .
v_call: TRBV20-1
j_call: TRBJ1-2

cdr3_nt: TGTGCCAGCAGCTTAGGTGCCCCCACCCCTACAGATACGCAGTATTTT
cdr3_aa: CASSLGAPTPTDTQYF
clone_size: many
d_call: .
v_call: TRBV7-2
j_call: TRBJ2-3

cdr3_nt: TGCAGTGTCCTTAGCGGGAGAGGCACAGATACGCAGTATTTT
cdr3_aa: CSVLSGRGTDTQYF
clone_size: many
d_call: TRBD2
v_call: TRBV20-1
j_call: TRBJ2-3

cdr3_nt: TGCGCCAGCAGATATGGAGGGAGCTCTAGCACAGATACGCAGTATTTT
cdr3_aa: CASRYGGSSSTDTQYF
clone_size: many
d_call: .
v_call: TRBV5-1
j_call: TRBJ2-3

cdr3_nt: TGCGCCAGCAGCCAAGCCCCGGGACAGGGGGTCGAGCAGTACTTC
cdr3_aa: CASSQAPGQGVEQYF
clone_size: many
d_call: TRBD1
v_call: TRBV4-1
j_call: TRBJ2-7

cdr3_nt: TGCGCCCGCAGCAAAGTAGGGACTAGCGTAAGCTCCTACAATGAGCAGTCCTTC
cdr3_aa: CARSKVGTSVSSYNEQSF
clone_size: .
d_call: TRBD2
v_call: TRBV5-1
j_call: TRBJ2-1

cdr3_nt: TGTGCCAGCAGCTTCGGCACAGATACGCAGTATTTT
cdr3_aa: CASSFGTDTQYF
clone_size: many
d_call: .
v_call: TRBV7-2
j_call: TRBJ2-3

cdr3_nt: TGTGCCAGCAGCCCCGGGTCCTTAGCCAAAAACATTCAGTACTTC
cdr3_aa: CASSPGSLAKNIQYF
clone_size: .
d_call: .
v_call: TRBV11-3
j_call: TRBJ2-4

cdr3_nt: TGTGCCAGCAGTCCTAGCGAGATCTACGAGCAGTACTTC
cdr3_aa: CASSPSEIYEQYF
clone_size: many
d_call: .
v_call: TRBV6-2/TRBV6-3
j_call: TRBJ2-7

cdr3_nt: TGTGCCAGCAGTTACGGGACTAGCGGAGGGGGGGGACGTGAGCAGTTCTTC
cdr3_aa: CASSYGTSGGGGREQFF
clone_size: many
d_call: TRBD2
v_call: TRBV6-2/TRBV6-3
j_call: TRBJ2-1

cdr3_nt: TGTGCCAGCAGTGATTACGGGGTCTTTATTGGCAATCAGCCCCAGCATTTT
cdr3_aa: CASSDYGVFIGNQPQHF
clone_size: many
d_call: .
v_call: TRBV2
j_call: TRBJ1-5

cdr3_nt: TGTGCCAGCAGCCCGCGGATTTCGTTGGGACAAGAGACCCAGTACTTC
cdr3_aa: CASSPRISLGQETQYF
clone_size: many
d_call: .
v_call: TRBV9
j_call: TRBJ2-5

cdr3_nt: TGTGCCAGCAGCCTGTGTGTAAGTCTCGCCGGAGAGACCCAGTACTTC
cdr3_aa: CASSLCVSLAGETQYF
clone_size: .
d_call: .
v_call: TRBV3-2
j_call: TRBJ2-5

cdr3_nt: TGTGCCAGCACCCTACCTACGGGACCTGCGCATACGCAGTATTTT
cdr3_aa: CASTLPTGPAHTQYF
clone_size: many
d_call: .
v_call: TRBV6-5
j_call: TRBJ2-3

cdr3_nt: TGCAGCGTTGTACCCGCCGGACTAGCCCAAGAGACCCAGTACTTC
cdr3_aa: CSVVPAGLAQETQYF
clone_size: many
d_call: TRBD2
v_call: TRBV29-1
j_call: TRBJ2-5

cdr3_nt: TGCGCCAGCAGCAGTTCCGGGACAGGGAAGACCTACGAGCAGTACTTC
cdr3_aa: CASSSSGTGKTYEQYF
clone_size: many
d_call: TRBD1
v_call: TRBV5-1
j_call: TRBJ2-7

cdr3_nt: TGTGCCAGCAGCTTAGCGAGGGCGGGAGCACTCAATGAGCAGTTCTTC
cdr3_aa: CASSLARAGALNEQFF
clone_size: many
d_call: TRBD2
v_call: TRBV7-9
j_call: TRBJ2-1

cdr3_nt: TGCGCCAGCAGCCAAGATAGGACAGGGGGCCTCTATGGCTACACCTTC
cdr3_aa: CASSQDRTGGLYGYTF
clone_size: many
d_call: TRBD1
v_call: TRBV4-3
j_call: TRBJ1-2

cdr3_nt: TGTGCCAGCATGTATCCTGATGGCTACACCTTC
cdr3_aa: CASMYPDGYTF
clone_size: many
d_call: .
v_call: TRBV6-2/TRBV6-3
j_call: TRBJ1-2